The clone carrying this TCR beta chain was picked up a small number of times. Its antigen is undetermined. Investigators reverse transcribed all isolated RNA, so they sequenced expressed TCRB transcripts. Mean read depth for stem cell-like memory T cell samples was about a million reads. Clones were sequenced by immunoSEQ multiplex PCR, and TCRdb holds only the in-frame ones, with some missing. The sample holds under 95,000 clones, roughly 31% seen once. Sorted CD4+ subsets: naive, central memory, regulatory, stem cell-like memory (CD45RO/CCR7/CD25/CD127/CD95/CD27 panel). Germline-derived CDR1 and CDR2 are SGHTA and FQGNSA. This CDR3 is built from 13 residues. The V end lost 1 base, the J end lost 7 bases, and 10 bases lay between the germline ends. The data derive from a study of beta chain features in type 1 diabetes. Study in general: Healthy donors, compared against patients, showed similar age, gender and cell yields.

The study's findings and limits: Equally in patients and controls, shorter templates might have been favored by PCR.

This receptor was obtained from a woman in her late teens or twenties in good health. The chain uses TRBV7-2 and TRBJ1-1; D uncertain. The sample was stem cell memory CD4+ T cells from blood. CDR3 bases: TGTGCCAGCAGCTTAGGTTCCGGGGTTGAAGCTTTCTTT. It encodes CASSLGSGVEAFF.